These 8 T cell receptor beta chains came from one sample sequenced in a study of shared clonotypes between healthy human individuals. The table came from immunoSEQ multiplex PCR; TCRdb's copy has only in-frame clones and leaves some out. Of approximately 500,000 clones listed, around 85% are singletons. The specimen sequenced was PBMCs. Receptors originate from a woman between 40 and 55 years old in good health. Some clones in this sample may be carry-over from other donors' samples.

This clone was seen many times. Within the sample, other DNA sequences also encode this same CDR3. V is TRBV11-3 and J is TRBJ2-1, with TRBD2 matching over 9 bases. The germline V gene encodes CDR1 SGHNT and CDR2 YENEEA. CDR3 length: 15 amino acids. J lost 7 bases, V lost 5 bases, and 9 bases had no gene match. The CDR3 nucleotides read TGTGCCAGCAGCACCGGGACTAGCTCCTCGAATGAGCAGTTCTTC. The encoded protein is CASSTGTSSSNEQFF.

The V and J genes are TRBV7-2 and TRBJ2-3; the D is unclear. This CDR3 is built from 15 residues. Germline V gene data show CDR1 as SGHTA and CDR2 as FQGNSA. Trimming removed 1 base at V and 0 bases at J, with 8 bases between. The CDR3 loop reads CASSLVGVSTDTQYF. CDR3 sequence (DNA): TGTGCCAGCAGCTTAGTAGGAGTCAGCACAGATACGCAGTATTTT.

The chain joins TRBV7-2 to TRBJ1-1; a weak D match, TRBD1 (6 bases). Trimming stripped 4 bases from V and 11 bases from J, with 17 bases between. CDR1 is SGHTA, CDR2 FQGNSA, per germline. The CDR3 has 13 amino acids. CDR3 loop: CASSSLGGSGAFF. The CDR3 DNA reads as TGTGCCAGCAGCTCTTTAGGGGGTTCAGGGGCTTTCTTT.

The chain carries TRBV28 and TRBJ2-7; the D gene is possibly TRBD1 (5 bases). The CDR3 consists of 13 residues. Trimming removed 2 bases from V and 8 bases from J, with 13 bases in between. Germline values: CDR1 MDHEN, CDR2 SYDVKM. CDR3 sequence: CASSLRDSYKQYF. CDR3 in DNA: TGTGCCAGCAGTTTACGTGACAGTTATAAGCAGTACTTC.

Turning to this clone: This probably arose from a read error, given a far larger clone one base away. Distinct nucleotide sequences in the sample also encode this CDR3. The chain recombines TRBV5-1 with TRBJ2-7, with D perhaps TRBD2 (6 bases). The CDR3 sequence is 13 residues long. V lost 4 bases, J lost 5 bases, and 13 bases lay in between. Germline V gene lookup returns CDR1 SGHRS and CDR2 YFSETQ. CDR3 DNA sequence: TGCGCCAGCAGCAACCCTTCGGGAGACGAGCAGTACTTC. Residues: CASSNPSGDEQYF.

The rearrangement joins TRBV2 to TRBJ2-7; D remains unclear. The ends were cut back, 6 bases at V and 3 bases at J, with 9 bases in the middle. Germline CDR1 and CDR2: SNHLY and FYNNEI. This CDR3 is built from 12 residues. CDR3: CASSYYGYEQYF. DNA for the CDR3: TGTGCCAGCAGCTACTACGGCTACGAGCAGTACTTC.

For this clone: This sequence is one base from a far larger clone and is likely a read error. The genes are TRBV2 and TRBJ1-4; D might be TRBD1 (5 bases). The CDR3 extends over 13 amino acids. Trimming removed 6 bases from V and 7 bases from J, with 12 bases in between. The germline CDR1 and CDR2 sequences are SNHLY and FYNNEI. CDR3 nucleotides: TGTGCCAGCAGCCATGGAGGGGCTGAAAAACTGTTTTTT. It encodes CASSHGGAEKLFF.

This chain links TRBV6-6 with TRBJ2-1; TRBD1 agrees at 7 bases. After removal of 6 bases from V and 5 bases from J, the junction contained 4 bases not matched to a gene. The CDR3 has 13 residues. Germline loops: CDR1 MNHNY, CDR2 SVGAGI (reference sequence). CDR3 DNA: TGTGCCAGCAGCCCGGGACAGCACAATGAGCAGTTCTTC. It specifies CASSPGQHNEQFF.